This TCR beta chain was sequenced for a study of cytomegalovirus exposure and HLA in healthy donors. The CDR3 is made up of 16 amino acids. The V gene end was trimmed by 0 bases and the J gene end by 0 bases; junction bases not matched to a gene: 5. Germline V CDR1 and CDR2: SGHRS, YFSETQ. It was with 60 Vbeta and 13 Jbeta primers that the PCR ran. Data came from immunoSEQ multiplex PCR; TCRdb stores just in-frame clones and leaves some out. The sample holds fewer than 200,000 clones, approximately 72% seen once. The chain has TRBV5-1 and TRBJ1-1; 7 bases align to TRBD1. The clonotype originates from a middle-aged man in good health and CMV-seropositive. What was sequenced was PBMCs. CDR3 sequence (DNA): TGCGCCAGCAGCTTGGGACAGGGATTAATGAACACTGAAGCTTTCTTT. Protein: CASSLGQGLMNTEAFF.